These 31 T cell receptor beta chains were all obtained from the same sample, sequenced in a study of blood T cell repertoires in COVID-19. Assay used: immunoSEQ multiplex PCR; TCRdb lists only in-frame clones, some missing. The table shows approximately 99,000 clones, with about four fifths occurring only once. Source material: peripheral blood. The receptors stem from a woman older than 75 with active or convalescent COVID-19.

This chain joins TRBV12-5 and TRBJ1-4; D remains ambiguous. CDR3 length: 15 residues. The V gene lost 6 bases and the J gene lost 3 bases, with 14 bases spanning the gap. Germline loops: CDR1 LGHNT, CDR2 FRNRAP. CDR3 nucleotides: TGTGCTAGTGGCCCTCTTGGAGGGTCTAATGAAAAACTGTTTTTT. Translated: CASGPLGGSNEKLFF.

This clone appeared a few times. The chain combines TRBV27 with TRBJ2-7, with 10 bases identical to TRBD1. The J segment lost 4 bases and the V segment lost 7 bases, leaving 16 bases of the junction unmatched. The CDR3 loop spans 17 amino acids. In germline, CDR1 is MNHEY, CDR2 SMNVEV (reference sequence). The CDR3 DNA reads as TGTGCCAGCAAGTGGACAAATTCCGGGACAGGGGAATACGAGCAGTACTTC. This sequence encodes CASKWTNSGTGEYEQYF.

The chain is built from TRBV10-3 and TRBJ1-6; TRBD1 is a possible D gene (6 bases). Germline lookup yields CDR1 ENHRY and CDR2 SYGVKD. This CDR3 comprises 12 residues. V was pared by 5 bases and J by 7 bases, with 6 bases between. The CDR3: CAISTGNSPLHF. In DNA form, the CDR3 reads TGTGCCATCAGTACAGGGAATTCACCCCTCCACTTT.

The chain recombines TRBV21-1 with TRBJ2-5; the table's TRBD1 call for D was not verified on the DNA. TRBV21-1 is designated a pseudogene. This CDR3 comprises 15 residues. The CDR3 DNA sequence: TGTGCCAGCAGCCTAGGGAGTCCAGGGGGGGAGACCCAGTACTTC. This sequence encodes CASSLGSPGGETQYF.

V and J are TRBV27 and TRBJ1-1, with TRBD1 as a possible D gene (5 bases). Trimming left V 3 bases short and J 0 bases short, with 11 bases between. The CDR3 contains 15 residues. Looked up from germline, CDR1 is MNHEY and CDR2 is SMNVEV (reference sequence). CDR3 sequence (DNA): TGTGCCAGCAGTTTGAAGCGACAGATGAACACTGAAGCTTTCTTT. As protein: CASSLKRQMNTEAFF.

In regard to this clone: An end of the junction differs from the germline gene, which may be a read error. The CDR3 loop is CASSLGGGDRTGELFF. CDR3 DNA: TGTGCCAGCAGCTTGGGAGGGGGAGACAGGACCGGGGAGCTGTTTTTT. The chain links TRBV5-1 to TRBJ2-2; D perhaps matches TRBD2 (7 bases). CDR3 length equals 16 residues. In germline, CDR1 is SGHRS, CDR2 YFSETQ.

This clone appeared a few times. The chain recombines TRBV27 with TRBJ1-3, with a tentative D call TRBD1 (5 bases). The CDR3 loop spans 14 amino acids. The germline gives CDR1 MNHEY, CDR2 SMNVEV (reference sequence). V was trimmed by 5 bases and J by 0 bases, leaving 8 bases between them. CDR3 amino acids: CASSLTGSGNTIYF. CDR3 sequence (DNA): TGTGCCAGCAGTCTTACAGGCTCTGGAAACACCATATATTTT.

In its sample, this clone was seen a few times. V usage is TRBV5-8 and J usage is TRBJ2-1; D unresolved. This CDR3 has 12 amino acids. V lost 1 base and J lost 6, with 5 bases in between. Germline V gene sequence: CDR1 SGHTS, CDR2 YDEGEE. The CDR3 spells CASSLSRNEQFF. The DNA for the CDR3 is TGTGCCAGCAGCTTGTCTCGCAATGAGCAGTTCTTC.

V is TRBV30 and J is TRBJ2-4; no definite D call. This CDR3 contains 14 residues. The germline V gene has CDR1 GTSNPN and CDR2 SVGIG (reference sequence). V lost 2 bases and J lost 0, with 8 bases in between. The CDR3 DNA is TGTGCCTGGAGTACGGTCCTAGCCAAAAACATTCAGTACTTC. This codes for CAWSTVLAKNIQYF.

The chain links TRBV12-5 to TRBJ1-5, with D perhaps matching TRBD1 (6 bases). The germline V gene has CDR1 LGHNT and CDR2 FRNRAP. Deletions cut 7 bases from V and 6 bases from J, with 16 bases between. The CDR3 sequence is 14 residues long. CDR3 coding DNA: TGTGCTAGTGCAAAGGGGGATCCTGGTCAGCCCCAGCATTTT. Protein sequence: CASAKGDPGQPQHF.

V gene TRBV27 combines with J gene TRBJ1-2, with 9 bases identical to TRBD1. J gave up 5 bases and V 1 base, and 5 bases lay outside the gene matches. CDR1 is MNHEY and CDR2 is SMNVEV in the germline V gene (reference sequence). The CDR3 covers 15 residues. The CDR3 region has the DNA TGTGCCAGCAGTTTATACGGACAGGGGCCGTATGGCTACACCTTC. Its protein product is CASSLYGQGPYGYTF.

CDR3 DNA: TGTGCCAGCAGCTTCCAGGCTTTGGGGGCCAACGTCCTGACTTTC. This encodes CASSFQALGANVLTF. The V gene is TRBV7-9, the J gene TRBJ2-6; D ambiguous. Germline V gene lookup returns CDR1 SEHNR and CDR2 FQNEAQ (reference sequence). This CDR3 region has 15 residues. V was pared by 3 bases and J by 4 bases, with 10 bases between.

The chain uses TRBV2 and TRBJ1-3, with TRBD1 matching over 7 bases. There are 17 residues in the CDR3. CDR1 is SNHLY and CDR2 is FYNNEI in the germline V gene. The V gene end was trimmed by 7 bases and the J gene end by 0 bases; junction bases not matched to a gene: 12. The CDR3 here is CASKKPGQLSSGNTIYF. The CDR3, as DNA: TGTGCCAGCAAGAAGCCGGGACAGCTTTCCTCTGGAAACACCATATATTTT.

The chain couples TRBV27 to TRBJ2-2, with TRBD1 matching 7 bases. Trimming at V came to 6 bases and at J to 6 bases, leaving 7 bases not matched to a gene. Germline V gives CDR1 MNHEY, CDR2 SMNVEV (reference sequence). The CDR3 spans 14 residues. The CDR3 nucleotides are TGTGCCAGCAGACCAAACACAGGGGCCGGGGAGCTGTTTTTT. This encodes CASRPNTGAGELFF.

This clone was recorded only once. V and J are TRBV9 and TRBJ2-1; 11 bases are a match to TRBD2. CDR3 size: 14 residues. Germline V gene lookup returns CDR1 SGDLS and CDR2 YYNGEE. The V gene end was trimmed by 3 bases and the J gene end by 8 bases; junction bases not matched to a gene: 4. The CDR3 loop is CASSATSGNDEQFF. CDR3 nucleotides: TGTGCCAGCAGCGCGACTAGCGGGAACGATGAGCAGTTCTTC.

The chain links TRBV18 to TRBJ2-5; 7 nucleotides match TRBD1. Germline V gene data show CDR1 as KGHSH and CDR2 as LQKENI. Unmatched junction bases numbered 5, after V lost 0 bases and J lost 1 base. The CDR3 length is 16 residues. CDR3 nucleotides: TGTGCCAGCTCACCACCCATCCGGGACAGCCAAGAGACCCAGTACTTC. Translation gives CASSPPIRDSQETQYF.

The V and J genes are TRBV7-9 and TRBJ2-4; weak D call: TRBD1 (5 bases). Between the trimmed V and J ends, which lost 1 base and 8 bases, there was a span of 9 bases. Germline values: CDR1 SEHNR, CDR2 FQNEAQ (reference sequence). This CDR3 is built from 13 residues. CDR3 amino acids: CASSLGGADIQYF. CDR3 nucleotide sequence: TGTGCCAGCAGCTTAGGGGGCGCTGACATTCAGTACTTC.

The chain links TRBV7-3 to TRBJ2-1; 8 nucleotides align to TRBD1. The CDR3 length is 16 residues. Per germline, CDR1 SGHTA and CDR2 FQGTGA. J lost 10 bases, V lost 5 bases, and 16 bases had no gene match. In DNA form, the CDR3 reads TGTGCCAGCAGCACCCTGGACAGGGTCCTATCTAGCGAGCAGTTCTTC. It encodes CASSTLDRVLSSEQFF.

The chain combines TRBV20-1 with TRBJ2-7, with a tentative D call TRBD1 (6 bases). Germline CDR1 reads DFQATT; CDR2 reads SNEGSKA (reference sequence). V was shortened by 3 bases and J by 3 bases, with 9 bases between the two germline ends. The CDR3 is 12 amino acids. The CDR3: CSASQGLYEQYF. The CDR3 DNA sequence: TGCAGTGCTAGTCAGGGGCTCTACGAGCAGTACTTC.

The chain employs TRBV11-3 and TRBJ2-2; 7 bases line up with TRBD2. This CDR3 is 15 amino acids long. CDR1 is SGHNT, CDR2 YENEEA, per germline. J was trimmed by 1 base and V by 1 base; bases with no gene match: 0. In DNA, the CDR3 is TGTGCCAGCAGCTTAGGCGGGAGGAACACCGGGGAGCTGTTTTTT. It yields the protein CASSLGGRNTGELFF.

The V and J genes are TRBV2 and TRBJ2-1; a possible D gene is TRBD2 (5 bases). V was cut by 3 bases and J by 8 bases, with 11 bases left in between. This CDR3 comprises 13 residues. Germline assignment: CDR1 SNHLY and CDR2 FYNNEI. CDR3 sequence reads: CASSDTGWDEQFF. CDR3 coding DNA: TGTGCCAGCAGTGATACGGGGTGGGATGAGCAGTTCTTC.

This sequence joins TRBV19 and TRBJ1-2; 7 nucleotides line up with TRBD1. Germline CDR1 is LNHDA and CDR2 is SQIVND (reference sequence). The CDR3 has 14 amino acids. Trimming removed 5 bases from V and 6 bases from J; junction bases left unmatched: 9. In nucleotides, the CDR3 is TGTGCCAGTAGTCCGGCAGGGGGGCGGCATGGCTACACCTTC. Translated, it gives CASSPAGGRHGYTF. Full variable domain (missing parts from reference TRBV19 and TRBJ1-2): DGGITQSPKYLFRKEGQNVTLSCEQNLNHDAMYWYRQDPGQGLRLIYYSQIVNDFQKGDIAEGYSVSREKKESFPLTVTSAQKNPTAFYLCASSPAGGRHGYTFGSGTRLTVV.

This clone was observed a handful of times. The chain recombines TRBV11-2 with TRBJ2-1; D possibly corresponds to TRBD1 (6 bases). CDR1 and CDR2 from the germline V gene are SGHAT and FQNNGV. This CDR3 contains 17 residues. Trimming took off 2 bases at V and 0 bases at J, with 14 bases between the two ends. This CDR3 is CASSLTGQLSSYNEQFF. The CDR3 DNA sequence: TGTGCCAGCAGCTTAACAGGACAGCTGAGCTCCTACAATGAGCAGTTCTTC.

The chain recombines TRBV7-8 with TRBJ2-2, with D possibly TRBD1 on 5 matching bases. The germline V and J ends were trimmed by 3 bases and 3 bases, with 11 bases remaining between them. There are 15 residues in the CDR3. The V gene's germline CDR1 is SGHVS and CDR2 FQNEAQ. The CDR3 sequence is CASSFLRADTGELFF. In nucleotides, the CDR3 is TGTGCCAGCAGCTTCCTCAGGGCCGACACCGGGGAGCTGTTTTTT.

The chain links TRBV7-3 to TRBJ2-1, with a tentative D call TRBD2 (7 bases). Trimming took off 4 bases at V and 6 bases at J, with 13 bases between the two ends. The CDR3 covers 14 residues. Germline V gene lookup returns CDR1 SGHTA and CDR2 FQGTGA. The CDR3 bases are TGTGCCAGCAGCTACGCCGGGGGGCGCAATGAGCAGTTCTTC. It is translated as CASSYAGGRNEQFF.

The V call is TRBV18, the J call TRBJ1-2; 7 bases align to TRBD1. Germline assignment: CDR1 KGHSH and CDR2 LQKENI. The V and J ends lost 3 bases and 2 bases, in that order; junction bases with no gene match: 0. This CDR3 has 13 residues. The CDR3: CASSPGQNYGYTF. The CDR3 region has the DNA TGTGCCAGCTCACCGGGACAGAACTATGGCTACACCTTC. Supplemented by reference TRBV18 and TRBJ1-2, the full variable domain reads NAGVMQNPRHLVRRRGQEARLRCSPMKGHSHVYWYRQLPEEGLKFMVYLQKENIIDESGMPKERFSAEFPKEGPSILRIQQVVRGDSAAYFCASSPGQNYGYTFGSGTRLTVV.

In this sample, this clone turned up a few times. This chain connects TRBV6-5 to TRBJ1-3; a possible D gene is TRBD1 (5 bases). This CDR3 is 12 amino acids long. From germline, CDR1 is MNHEY and CDR2 SVGAGI. Trimming took off 6 bases at V and 7 bases at J, with 10 bases between the two ends. The CDR3 loop is CASRGHSNTIYF. The CDR3 region has the DNA TGTGCCAGCAGAGGACATAGCAACACCATATATTTT.

The gene calls are TRBV4-3 and TRBJ2-6, with D perhaps TRBD1 (6 bases). Germline V gene lookup returns CDR1 LGHNA and CDR2 YSLEER. The CDR3 consists of 19 residues. V dropped 1 base and J dropped 0 bases, with 16 bases sitting between them. This CDR3 reads CASSQVAGQRVSGANVLTF. DNA for the CDR3: TGCGCCAGCAGCCAAGTAGCCGGACAGAGAGTCTCTGGGGCCAACGTCCTGACTTTC.

The V call is TRBV15, the J call TRBJ2-7; 9 nucleotides align to TRBD1. Germline assignment: CDR1 LNHNV and CDR2 YYDKDF (reference sequence). V gave up 0 bases and J gave up 5 bases; unmatched junction bases: 17. This CDR3 region has 19 residues. DNA for the CDR3: TGTGCCACCAGCAGAGATCACCCACGACGAGGGACAGGGCCGGACGAGCAGTACTTC. Translation: CATSRDHPRRGTGPDEQYF.

The chain recombines TRBV5-5 with TRBJ1-2; D uncertain. CDR1 is SGHKS and CDR2 is YYEKEE in the germline V gene (reference sequence). V lost 4 bases, J lost 0 bases, and 13 bases lay in between. The CDR3 spans 15 residues. The CDR3 nucleotides are TGTGCCAGCAGCCGGTCGACAAGGACTAACTATGGCTACACCTTC. Its translation: CASSRSTRTNYGYTF. Variable domain in full (rest from reference TRBV5-5 and TRBJ1-2): DAGVTQSPTHLIKTRGQQVTLRCSPISGHKSVSWYQQVLGQGPQFIFQYYEKEERGRGNFPDRFSARQFPNYSSELNVNALLLGDSALYLCASSRSTRTNYGYTFGSGTRLTVV.

This clone was observed once. The V call is TRBV7-9, the J call TRBJ2-7, with TRBD2 as a possible D gene (6 bases). The CDR3 consists of 16 residues. The V gene's germline CDR1 is SEHNR and CDR2 FQNEAQ (reference sequence). V lost 5 bases and J lost 5, with 22 bases in between. The DNA of the CDR3 is TGTGCCAGCAGCCCGGGGTCCGGGGGAGTCAACCACGAGCAGTACTTC. It specifies CASSPGSGGVNHEQYF.